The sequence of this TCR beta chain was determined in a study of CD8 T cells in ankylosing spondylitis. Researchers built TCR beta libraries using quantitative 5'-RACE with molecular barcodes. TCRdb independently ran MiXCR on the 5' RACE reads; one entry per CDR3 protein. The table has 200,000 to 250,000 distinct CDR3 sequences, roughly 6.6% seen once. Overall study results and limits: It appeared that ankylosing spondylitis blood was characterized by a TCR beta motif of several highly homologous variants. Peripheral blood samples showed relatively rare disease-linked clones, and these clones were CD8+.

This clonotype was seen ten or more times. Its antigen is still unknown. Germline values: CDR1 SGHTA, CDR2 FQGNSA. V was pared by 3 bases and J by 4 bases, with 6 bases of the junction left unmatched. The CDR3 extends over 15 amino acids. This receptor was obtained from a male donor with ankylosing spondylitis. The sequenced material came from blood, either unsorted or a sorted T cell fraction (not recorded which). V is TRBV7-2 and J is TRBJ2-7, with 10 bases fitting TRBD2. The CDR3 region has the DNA TGTGCCAGCAGCTTGGTACTAGCGGGAAAGTACGAGCAGTACTTC. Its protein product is CASSLVLAGKYEQYF.